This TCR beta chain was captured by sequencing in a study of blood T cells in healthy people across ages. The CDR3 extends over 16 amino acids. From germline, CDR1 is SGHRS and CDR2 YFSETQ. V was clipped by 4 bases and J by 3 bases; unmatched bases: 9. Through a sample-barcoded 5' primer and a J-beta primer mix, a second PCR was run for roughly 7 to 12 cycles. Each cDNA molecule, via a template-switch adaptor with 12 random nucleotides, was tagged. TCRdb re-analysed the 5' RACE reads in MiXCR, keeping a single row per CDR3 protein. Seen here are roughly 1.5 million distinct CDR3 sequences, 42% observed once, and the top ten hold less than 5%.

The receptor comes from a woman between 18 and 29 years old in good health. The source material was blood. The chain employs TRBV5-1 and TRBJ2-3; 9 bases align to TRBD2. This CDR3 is CASSLTRLAATDTQYF. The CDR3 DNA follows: TGCGCCAGCAGCCTAACAAGACTAGCGGCGACAGATACGCAGTATTTT.